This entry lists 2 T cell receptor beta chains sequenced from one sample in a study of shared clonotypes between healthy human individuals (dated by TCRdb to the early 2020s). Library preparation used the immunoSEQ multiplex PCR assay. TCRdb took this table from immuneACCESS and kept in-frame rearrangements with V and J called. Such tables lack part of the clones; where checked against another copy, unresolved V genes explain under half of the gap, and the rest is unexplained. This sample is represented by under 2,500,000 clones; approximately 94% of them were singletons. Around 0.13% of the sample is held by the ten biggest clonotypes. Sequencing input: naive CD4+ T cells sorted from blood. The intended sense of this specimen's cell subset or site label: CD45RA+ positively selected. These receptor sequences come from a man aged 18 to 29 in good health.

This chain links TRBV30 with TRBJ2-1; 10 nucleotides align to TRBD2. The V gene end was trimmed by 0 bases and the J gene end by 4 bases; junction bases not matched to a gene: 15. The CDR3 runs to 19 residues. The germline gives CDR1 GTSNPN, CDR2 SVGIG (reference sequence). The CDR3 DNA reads TGTGCCTGGAGTGTAAAATCCATTTGGGTACTAGCGGGGTACAATGAGCAGTTCTTC. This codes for CAWSVKSIWVLAGYNEQFF. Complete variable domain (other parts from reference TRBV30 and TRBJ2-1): SQTIHQWPATLVQPVGSPLSLECTVEGTSNPNLYWYRQAAGRGLQLLFYSVGIGQISSEVPQNLSASRPQDRQFILSSKKLLLSDSGFYLCAWSVKSIWVLAGYNEQFFGPGTRLTVL.

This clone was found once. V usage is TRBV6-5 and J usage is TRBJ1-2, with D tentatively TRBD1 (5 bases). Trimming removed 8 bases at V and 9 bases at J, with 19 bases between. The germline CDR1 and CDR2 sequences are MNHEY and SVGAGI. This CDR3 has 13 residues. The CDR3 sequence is CASHGPEPGSYTF. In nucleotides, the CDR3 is TGTGCCAGCCATGGCCCAGAACCAGGGAGCTACACCTTC.